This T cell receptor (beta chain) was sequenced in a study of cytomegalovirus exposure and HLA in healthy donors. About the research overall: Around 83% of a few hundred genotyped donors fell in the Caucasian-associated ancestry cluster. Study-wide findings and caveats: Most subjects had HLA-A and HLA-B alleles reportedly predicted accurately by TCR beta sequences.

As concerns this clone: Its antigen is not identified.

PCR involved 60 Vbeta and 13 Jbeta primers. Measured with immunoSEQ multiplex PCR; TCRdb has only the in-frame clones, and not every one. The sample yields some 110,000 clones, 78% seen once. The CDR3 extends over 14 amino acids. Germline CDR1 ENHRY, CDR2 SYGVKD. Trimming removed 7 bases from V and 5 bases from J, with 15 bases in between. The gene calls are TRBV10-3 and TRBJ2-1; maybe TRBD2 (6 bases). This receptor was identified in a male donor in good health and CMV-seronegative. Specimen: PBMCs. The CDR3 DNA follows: TGTGCCATCACCGAAGGAGGGTTCGACAATGAGCAGTTCTTC. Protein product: CAITEGGFDNEQFF.